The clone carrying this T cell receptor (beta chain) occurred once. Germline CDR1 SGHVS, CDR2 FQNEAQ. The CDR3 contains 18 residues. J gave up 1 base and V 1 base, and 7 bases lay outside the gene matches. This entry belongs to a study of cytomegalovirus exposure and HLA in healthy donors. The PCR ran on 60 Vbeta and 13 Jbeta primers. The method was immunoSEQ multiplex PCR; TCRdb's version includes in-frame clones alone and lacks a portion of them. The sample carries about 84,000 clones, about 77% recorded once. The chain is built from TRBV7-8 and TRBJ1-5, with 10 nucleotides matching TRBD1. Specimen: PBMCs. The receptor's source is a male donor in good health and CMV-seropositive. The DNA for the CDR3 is TGTGCCAGCAGCTTAGGGGACAGGGGAATTAGAAGCAATCAGCCCCAGCATTTT. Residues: CASSLGDRGIRSNQPQHF.